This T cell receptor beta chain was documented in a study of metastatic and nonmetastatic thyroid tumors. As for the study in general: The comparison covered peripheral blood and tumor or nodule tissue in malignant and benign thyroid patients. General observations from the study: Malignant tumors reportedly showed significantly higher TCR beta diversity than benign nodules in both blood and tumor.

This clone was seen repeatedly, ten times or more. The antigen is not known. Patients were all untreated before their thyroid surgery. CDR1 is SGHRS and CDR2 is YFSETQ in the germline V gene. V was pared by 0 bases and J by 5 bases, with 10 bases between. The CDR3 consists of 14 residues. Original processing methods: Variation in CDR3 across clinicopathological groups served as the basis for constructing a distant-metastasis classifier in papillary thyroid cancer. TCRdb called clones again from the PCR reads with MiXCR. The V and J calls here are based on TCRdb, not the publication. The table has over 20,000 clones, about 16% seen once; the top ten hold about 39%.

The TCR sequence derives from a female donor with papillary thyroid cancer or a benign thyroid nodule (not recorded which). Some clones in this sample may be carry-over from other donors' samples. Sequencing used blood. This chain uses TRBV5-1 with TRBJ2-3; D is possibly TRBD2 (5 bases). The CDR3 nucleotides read TGCGCCAGCAGCTTGGGAGGGCTGGGAGATACGCAGTATTTT. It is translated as CASSLGGLGDTQYF.